This T cell receptor (beta chain) is drawn from a study of human T cells and chemical hapten exposure. Study-level information: Across samples, TCR yields varied, mostly owing to small differences in pooled library volumes.

Unique molecular identifiers were attached to individual cDNA molecules during library preparation. Authors' methods: Between roughly 20,000 and 690,600 TCRs appeared in each sample, and the median stood at 95,638. Using its own MiXCR run on the 5' RACE reads, TCRdb lists one record per CDR3 protein. In this record, the V and J calls reflect TCRdb's handling and not the investigators' own analysis. The sample contains 110,000 to 150,000 distinct CDR3 sequences, about 4% of which appear only once. Germline V gene data show CDR1 as SGHTA and CDR2 as FQGNSA. Trimming took 5 bases from V and 0 from J, leaving 14 bases between them. The CDR3 extends over 16 amino acids. Before extraction, the whole blood was not fractionated, and total RNA was taken from it. This clonotype was seen repeatedly, ten times or more.

The rearrangement links TRBV7-2 to TRBJ1-3, with a weak D call TRBD1 (5 bases). The receptor was derived from a female donor in good health. CDR3 amino acids: CASSRRTLSSGNTIYF. DNA of the CDR3: TGTGCCAGCAGCCGACGGACATTGAGCTCTGGAAACACCATATATTTT.